These 20 T cell receptor beta chains originate from one sample sequenced in a study of T cell responses to AZD1222 COVID-19 vaccine. Measured with immunoSEQ multiplex PCR; TCRdb has only the in-frame clones, and not every one. There are 90,000 to 130,000 clones in the sample; 81% occur only once, and 4.6% lies in the top ten. Sequences were derived from peripheral blood, sampled on day 0 of AZD1222 vaccination. The receptors come from an adult in good health.

Here the CDR3 DNA reads TGCAGCGTTGATAAAGGGTTCTATGGCTACACCTTC. Amino acids: CSVDKGFYGYTF. The chain combines TRBV29-1 with TRBJ1-2; the D is unclear. The germline V gene encodes CDR1 SQVTM and CDR2 ANQGSEA. This CDR3 has 12 amino acids. The V and J ends lost 3 bases and 4 bases respectively, with 9 bases between them.

V is TRBV28 and J is TRBJ1-1, with D uncertain. The CDR3 is 15 residues long. Per germline, CDR1 MDHEN and CDR2 SYDVKM. Trimming removed 3 bases at V and 1 base at J, with 12 bases between. CDR3 nucleotides: TGTGCCAGCAGTTTTAGGATTCGGACGAACACTGAAGCTTTCTTT. Its translation is CASSFRIRTNTEAFF.

The chain has TRBV19 and TRBJ2-1; 9 bases fit TRBD1. CDR3 size: 14 residues. Germline trimming cut 4 bases from V and 7 bases from J; bases unmatched to any gene: 5. Germline values: CDR1 LNHDA, CDR2 SQIVND (reference sequence). CDR3 protein: CASSTGTGWNEQFF. CDR3 nucleotides: TGTGCCAGTAGTACCGGGACAGGGTGGAATGAGCAGTTCTTC. The full variable domain, with the rest looked up from reference TRBV19 and TRBJ2-1, is DGGITQSPKYLFRKEGQNVTLSCEQNLNHDAMYWYRQDPGQGLRLIYYSQIVNDFQKGDIAEGYSVSREKKESFPLTVTSAQKNPTAFYLCASSTGTGWNEQFFGPGTRLTVL.

The chain recombines TRBV30 with TRBJ1-1; D possibly corresponds to TRBD1 (6 bases). Germline V gives CDR1 GTSNPN, CDR2 SVGIG (reference sequence). CDR3 size: 13 residues. With 4 bases removed from V and 2 bases from J, the gap between germline ends came to 11 bases. CDR3 region: CAWTGAGNTEAFF. DNA of the CDR3: TGTGCCTGGACAGGGGCCGGAAACACTGAAGCTTTCTTT.

The chain joins TRBV7-8 to TRBJ2-1, with 14 bases fitting TRBD2. The CDR3 has 19 amino acids. Germline CDR1 SGHVS, CDR2 FQNEAQ. V lost 2 bases to trimming and J lost 3 bases; unmatched junction nucleotides: 9. The CDR3 DNA reads as TGTGCCAGCAGCTTAAGGGTCGGGACTAGCGGGAGTATCTACAATGAGCAGTTCTTC. This translates into CASSLRVGTSGSIYNEQFF.

V usage is TRBV12-3 or TRBV12-4 and J usage is TRBJ2-7, with D uncertain. Trimming removed 3 bases at V and 6 bases at J, with 12 bases between. The CDR3 extends over 13 amino acids. The CDR3 loop reads CASSFPLLVEQYF. The DNA of the CDR3 is TGTGCCAGCAGTTTTCCCCTGTTGGTCGAGCAGTACTTC.

The CDR3 DNA is TGCGCCAGCATTTCTTTCGCGGGACAGGCGATAAGGACCTTC. Protein: CASISFAGQAIRTF. The chain carries TRBV5-1 and TRBJ1-2, with 8 bases matching TRBD1. From germline, CDR1 is SGHRS and CDR2 YFSETQ. The CDR3 length is 14 residues. The ends lost 6 bases at V and 14 bases at J; junction bases unmatched: 18.

V gene TRBV5-5 combines with J gene TRBJ1-1, with 8 nucleotides matching TRBD1. In germline, CDR1 is SGHKS, CDR2 YYEKEE (reference sequence). V dropped 3 bases and J dropped 4; count of bases not matched to a gene: 2. This CDR3 is built from 13 residues. CDR3 nucleotide sequence: TGTGCCAGCAGCTCTCAGGGGGCCACTGAAGCTTTCTTT. Residues: CASSSQGATEAFF.

The chain is built from TRBV18 and TRBJ2-2; D may be TRBD1 (6 bases). The CDR3 runs to 17 residues. The V and J ends lost 4 bases and 0 bases respectively, with 15 bases between them. CDR1 is KGHSH and CDR2 is LQKENI in the germline V gene. This CDR3 is CASSQRQVGANTGELFF. CDR3 in DNA: TGTGCCAGCTCACAGAGACAGGTCGGGGCGAACACCGGGGAGCTGTTTTTT. Drawing the rest from reference TRBV18 and TRBJ2-2, the complete variable domain is NAGVMQNPRHLVRRRGQEARLRCSPMKGHSHVYWYRQLPEEGLKFMVYLQKENIIDESGMPKERFSAEFPKEGPSILRIQQVVRGDSAAYFCASSQRQVGANTGELFFGEGSRLTVL.

The chain couples TRBV5-1 to TRBJ2-7; tentative D call: TRBD1 (6 bases). CDR3 length: 16 residues. Between the trimmed V and J ends, which lost 4 bases and 0 bases, there was a span of 17 bases. CDR1 and CDR2 (germline): SGHRS, YFSETQ. CDR3 protein: CASSPGQIEVSYEQYF. The CDR3 bases are TGCGCCAGCAGCCCTGGACAGATCGAAGTCTCCTACGAGCAGTACTTC.

The CDR3 region is CASSLGQGNGQPQHF. The CDR3 region has the DNA TGTGCCAGCAGCTTGGGGCAGGGGAACGGTCAGCCCCAGCATTTT. V is TRBV5-6 and J is TRBJ1-5, with D possibly being TRBD1 (6 bases). The germline V and J ends were trimmed by 0 bases and 6 bases, with 13 bases remaining between them. CDR3 length: 15 amino acids. Germline V gene sequence: CDR1 SGHDT, CDR2 YYEEEE.

This clone has a single count. CDR3 in amino acids: CASSPTATANQPQHF. The CDR3 nucleotides are TGTGCCAGCAGTCCTACGGCGACAGCGAATCAGCCCCAGCATTTT. The rearrangement uses TRBV7-2 and TRBJ1-5; TRBD1 is a possible D gene (5 bases). Germline V lookup: CDR1 SGHTA, CDR2 FQGNSA. The CDR3 is made up of 15 amino acids. V lost 6 bases and J lost 4, with 16 bases in between.

This clone was picked up one time. This rearrangement joins TRBV14 to TRBJ1-2; possibly TRBD1 for D (5 bases). The germline gives CDR1 SGHDN, CDR2 FVKESK. Trimming removed 1 base at V and 4 bases at J, with 10 bases between. The CDR3 sequence is 14 residues long. The CDR3: CASSQGQGAYGYTF. DNA of the CDR3: TGTGCCAGCAGCCAAGGTCAGGGAGCCTATGGCTACACCTTC.

The chain employs TRBV19 and TRBJ1-2; 7 bases agree with TRBD1. In germline, CDR1 is LNHDA, CDR2 SQIVND (reference sequence). The length of the CDR3 is 14 residues. With V trimmed by 5 bases and J by 7 bases, 10 bases remained unmatched. CDR3 amino acids: CASSATGLGRGYTF. In DNA form, the CDR3 reads TGTGCCAGTAGTGCGACAGGGCTGGGACGTGGCTACACCTTC.

The genes are TRBV30 and TRBJ1-5, with D unclear. V dropped 0 bases and J dropped 1 base, with 4 bases sitting between them. Per germline, CDR1 GTSNPN and CDR2 SVGIG (reference sequence). The CDR3 length is 13 residues. CDR3 nucleotide sequence: TGTGCCTGGAGTGTACAGAGCAATCAGCCCCAGCATTTT. Translating it yields CAWSVQSNQPQHF.

This chain links TRBV7-9 with TRBJ1-5; TRBD1 matches at 7 bases. CDR3 size: 17 residues. Germline V gives CDR1 SEHNR, CDR2 FQNEAQ (reference sequence). After removal of 4 bases from V and 2 bases from J, the junction contained 11 bases not matched to a gene. As DNA, the CDR3 is TGTGCCAGCAGCTATAACAGGGGCGTTCTCGGCAATCAGCCCCAGCATTTT. Encoded protein: CASSYNRGVLGNQPQHF.

This clone showed up just a few times. The rearrangement links TRBV9 to TRBJ2-1; TRBD2 aligns across 14 bases. J lost 7 bases, V lost 3 bases, and 9 bases had no gene match. The CDR3 spans 17 residues. Germline V gene lookup returns CDR1 SGDLS and CDR2 YYNGEE. Here the CDR3 reads CASSARLAGGARNEQFF. The CDR3 nucleotides are TGTGCCAGCAGCGCTCGACTAGCGGGGGGGGCGAGGAATGAGCAGTTCTTC.

A few counts support this clone. This chain joins TRBV4-3 and TRBJ1-2, with no clear D. Trimming took 0 bases from V and 1 from J, leaving 9 bases between them. CDR3 length: 15 residues. Germline loops: CDR1 LGHNA, CDR2 YSLEER. The CDR3, as DNA: TGCGCCAGCAGCCAAGAATCGTCAGTTAACTATGGCTACACCTTC. Protein: CASSQESSVNYGYTF.

V usage is TRBV10-3 and J usage is TRBJ2-1; tentatively, D is TRBD2 (5 bases). This CDR3 is 11 amino acids long. Germline V gene lookup returns CDR1 ENHRY and CDR2 SYGVKD. V lost 6 bases to trimming and J lost 13 bases, with 13 bases between them. The CDR3 here is CAISPGILQFF. The DNA for the CDR3 is TGTGCCATCAGCCCCGGGATCCTTCAGTTCTTC.

The chain carries TRBV27 and TRBJ2-7; D could derive from TRBD1 or TRBD2 (5 bases each). Trimming removed 0 bases at V and 2 bases at J, with 14 bases between. Germline CDR1 MNHEY, CDR2 SMNVEV (reference sequence). CDR3 length: 16 amino acids. The CDR3 DNA reads TGTGCCAGCAGTTTATCGAGGGCGCAGGGCGCCTACGAGCAGTACTTC. This codes for CASSLSRAQGAYEQYF.